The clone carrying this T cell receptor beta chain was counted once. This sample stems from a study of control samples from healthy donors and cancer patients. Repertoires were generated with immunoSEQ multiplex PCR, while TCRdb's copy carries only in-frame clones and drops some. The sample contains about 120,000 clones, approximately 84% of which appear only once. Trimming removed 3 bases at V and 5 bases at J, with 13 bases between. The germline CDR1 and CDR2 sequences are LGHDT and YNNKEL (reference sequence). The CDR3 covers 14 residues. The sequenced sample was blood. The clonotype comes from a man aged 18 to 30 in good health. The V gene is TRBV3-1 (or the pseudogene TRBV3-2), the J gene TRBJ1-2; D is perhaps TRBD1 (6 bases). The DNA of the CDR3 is TGTGCCAGCAGCCAGCCGGGGGCGGGTTATGGCTACACCTTC. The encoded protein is CASSQPGAGYGYTF.